The rows below give T cell receptor beta chains drawn from one sample of a study of T-cell reconstitution after alpha-beta-depleted transplantation in children. TCRdb recomputed calls from the PCR reads with MiXCR, one row per CDR3 protein. The sample holds under 250,000 distinct CDR3 sequences, around a sixth seen once. Sample: PBMCs, mostly from graft donor cells, taken 360 days after TCRalphabeta/CD19-depleted stem cell transplant. Every receptor here comes from a male patient between 2 and 15 years old who had a stem cell transplant for acute lymphoblastic leukemia, so the T cells may come from the graft donor. Both conserved end residues are trimmed from each CDR3.

V: TRBV20-1
J: TRBJ2-5
CDR3: SLTGTYGETQY

V: TRBV5-6
J: TRBJ1-5
CDR3: ASSFLGVGNQPQH

V: TRBV29-1
J: TRBJ2-7
CDR3: SVEAGYEQY

V: TRBV20-1
J: TRBJ1-1
CDR3: SASSPNTEAF

V: TRBV6-5
J: TRBJ1-2
CDR3: ASSYSNLLLGGHYGYT

V: TRBV6-2/TRBV6-3
J: TRBJ2-2
CDR3: ASSKFRGNGDTGELF

V: TRBV6-1
J: TRBJ2-3
CDR3: ASSLQGPSTDTQY

V: TRBV9
J: TRBJ1-4
CDR3: ASSDPRGPPASENEKLF

V: TRBV5-1
J: TRBJ2-5
CDR3: ASSPNSGTGETQY

V: TRBV7-9
J: TRBJ2-7
CDR3: ASSSRAGDYEQY

V: TRBV9
J: TRBJ2-2
CDR3: ASSGGATLSWGELF

V: TRBV28
J: TRBJ1-5
CDR3: ATGESNQPQH

V: TRBV7-7
J: TRBJ2-5
CDR3: ASSLEVKETQY

V: TRBV7-8
J: TRBJ1-5
CDR3: ASSSYSNQPQH

V: TRBV24-1
J: TRBJ2-1
CDR3: ATSRGAGSTYNEQF

V: TRBV6-1
J: TRBJ2-1
CDR3: ASSRTPGPILNTGQF

V: TRBV6-2/TRBV6-3
J: TRBJ2-5
CDR3: ASSYPEETQY

V: TRBV4-3
J: TRBJ2-1
CDR3: ASSPFVGPSSYNEQF

V: TRBV6-4
J: TRBJ2-7
CDR3: ASSEFGTGGYEQY

V: TRBV11-2
J: TRBJ2-2
CDR3: ASSLVGGPGELF

V: TRBV12-3/TRBV12-4
J: TRBJ2-7
CDR3: ASRRDYPYEQY

V: TRBV13
J: TRBJ2-7
CDR3: ASSLGGVGYEQY

V: TRBV24-1
J: TRBJ2-1
CDR3: ATSDPTGALYNEQF

V: TRBV12-3/TRBV12-4
J: TRBJ2-1
CDR3: ASSWYRGYNEQF

V: TRBV9
J: TRBJ2-7
CDR3: ASSVANGQGRDEQY

V: TRBV7-6
J: TRBJ2-7
CDR3: ASSSLKRSYEQY

V: TRBV7-7
J: TRBJ2-5
CDR3: ASGPQETQY

V: TRBV20-1
J: TRBJ2-5
CDR3: SAHGQGAPEQTQY

V: TRBV7-9
J: TRBJ1-5
CDR3: ASSVWEQPQH

V: TRBV11-2
J: TRBJ2-1
CDR3: ASCNPVDYNEQF

V: TRBV2
J: TRBJ2-7
CDR3: ASSYRTVGYEQY

V: TRBV12-3/TRBV12-4
J: TRBJ1-2
CDR3: ASSPGTASGYT

V: TRBV7-6
J: TRBJ2-5
CDR3: ASSFSAVEGTQY

V: TRBV29-1
J: TRBJ2-5
CDR3: SVFHRQETQY

V: TRBV6-5
J: TRBJ1-2
CDR3: ASSYSGRGGYGYT

V: TRBV2
J: TRBJ2-7
CDR3: ASGGDRDYEQY

V: TRBV29-1
J: TRBJ2-1
CDR3: SGTGQGFYNEQF

V: TRBV5-6
J: TRBJ2-6
CDR3: ASRLWGVSGANVLT

V: TRBV27
J: TRBJ1-6
CDR3: ASRMTGFAPLH

V: TRBV7-9
J: TRBJ1-6
CDR3: ASSLESGDNSPLH

V: TRBV20-1
J: TRBJ1-4
CDR3: SARTGATAGEKLF

V: TRBV7-8
J: TRBJ2-3
CDR3: ASRRGRGGGNTDTQY

V: TRBV7-2
J: TRBJ1-1
CDR3: ASSLAAGGVNTEAF

V: TRBV7-6
J: TRBJ2-7
CDR3: ASSLAAGYEQY

V: TRBV27
J: TRBJ2-1
CDR3: ASRPGESWRNEQF

V: TRBV6-2/TRBV6-3
J: TRBJ2-3
CDR3: ASSQPTGGRRADTQY

V: TRBV3-1
J: TRBJ2-7
CDR3: ASGQVFYEQY